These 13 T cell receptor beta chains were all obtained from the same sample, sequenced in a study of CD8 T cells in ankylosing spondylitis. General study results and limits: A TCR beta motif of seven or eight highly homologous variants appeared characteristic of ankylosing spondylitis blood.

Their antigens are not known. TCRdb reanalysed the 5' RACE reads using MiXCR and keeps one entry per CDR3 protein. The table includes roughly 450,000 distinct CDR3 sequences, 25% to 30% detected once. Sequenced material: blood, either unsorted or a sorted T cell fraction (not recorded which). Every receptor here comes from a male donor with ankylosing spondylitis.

The CDR3 DNA sequence: TGCAGTGCTAGAGATAGCATCTATGGCTACACCTTC. It is translated as CSARDSIYGYTF. The genes are TRBV20-1 and TRBJ1-2; no reliable D call. The germline V and J ends were trimmed by 0 bases and 4 bases, with 6 bases remaining between them. CDR1 is DFQATT and CDR2 is SNEGSKA in the germline V gene (reference sequence). This CDR3 comprises 12 residues.

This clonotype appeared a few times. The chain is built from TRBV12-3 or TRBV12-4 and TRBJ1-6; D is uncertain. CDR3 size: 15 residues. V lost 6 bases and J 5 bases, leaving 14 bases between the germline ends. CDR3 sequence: CASRVSGPDNSPLHF. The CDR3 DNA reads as TGTGCCAGCAGGGTATCTGGGCCAGATAATTCACCCCTCCACTTT.

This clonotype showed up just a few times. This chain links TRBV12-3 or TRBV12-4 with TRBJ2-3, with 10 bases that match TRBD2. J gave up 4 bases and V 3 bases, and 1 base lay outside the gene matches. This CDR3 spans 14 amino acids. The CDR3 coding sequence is TGTGCCAGCAGTTTCGGGACTAGCGCAGATACGCAGTATTTT. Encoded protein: CASSFGTSADTQYF.

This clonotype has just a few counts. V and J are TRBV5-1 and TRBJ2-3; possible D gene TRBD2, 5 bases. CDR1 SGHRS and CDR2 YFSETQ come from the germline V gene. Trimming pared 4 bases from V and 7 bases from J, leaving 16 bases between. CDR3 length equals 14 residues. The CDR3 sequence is CASSGTGLVNTQYF. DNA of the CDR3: TGCGCCAGCAGCGGAACTGGACTCGTCAATACGCAGTATTTT.

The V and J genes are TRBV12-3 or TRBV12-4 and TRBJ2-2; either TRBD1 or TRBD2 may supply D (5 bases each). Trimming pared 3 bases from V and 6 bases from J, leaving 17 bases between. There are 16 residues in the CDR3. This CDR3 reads CASSFWSGGGAGELFF. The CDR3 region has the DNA TGTGCCAGCAGTTTCTGGTCGGGTGGGGGTGCCGGGGAGCTGTTTTTT.

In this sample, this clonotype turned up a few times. The CDR3 DNA reads TGCGCCAGCAGCTTGGACGGGCTAGCAACCTACAATGAGCAGTTCTTC. Residues: CASSLDGLATYNEQFF. The chain has TRBV5-1 and TRBJ2-1; D might be TRBD2 (5 bases). CDR1 SGHRS and CDR2 YFSETQ come from the germline V gene. The CDR3 extends over 16 amino acids. V shed 0 bases and J shed 2 bases, with 12 bases lying between them.

In DNA form, the CDR3 reads TGTGCCAGCAGCTATAGCGGGAGAGAAACAGATACGCAGTATTTT. This codes for CASSYSGRETDTQYF. The chain carries TRBV11-3 and TRBJ2-3; 9 nucleotides line up with TRBD2. Germline loops: CDR1 SGHNT, CDR2 YENEEA. With 4 bases clipped from V and 3 bases from J, the junction kept 5 bases outside the gene matches. CDR3 length equals 15 residues.

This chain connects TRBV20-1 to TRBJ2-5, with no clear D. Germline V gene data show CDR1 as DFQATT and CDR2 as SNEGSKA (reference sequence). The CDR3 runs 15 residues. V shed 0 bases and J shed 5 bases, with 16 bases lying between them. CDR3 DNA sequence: TGCAGTGCTAGAGATCATGGCCGATCGTGGGAGACCCAGTACTTC. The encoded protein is CSARDHGRSWETQYF.

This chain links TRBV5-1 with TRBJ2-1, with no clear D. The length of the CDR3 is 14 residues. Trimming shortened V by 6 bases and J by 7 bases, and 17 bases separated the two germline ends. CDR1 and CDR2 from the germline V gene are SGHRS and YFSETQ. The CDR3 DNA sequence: TGCGCCAGCACCCTTTTGCAAACTGGGAATGAGCAGTTCTTC. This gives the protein CASTLLQTGNEQFF.

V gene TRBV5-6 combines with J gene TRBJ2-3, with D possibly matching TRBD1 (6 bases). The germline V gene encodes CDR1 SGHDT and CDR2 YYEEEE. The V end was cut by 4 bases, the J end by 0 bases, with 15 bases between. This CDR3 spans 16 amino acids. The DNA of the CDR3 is TGTGCCAGCAGCCCGGCCGGGACACAGAGCACAGATACGCAGTATTTT. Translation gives CASSPAGTQSTDTQYF. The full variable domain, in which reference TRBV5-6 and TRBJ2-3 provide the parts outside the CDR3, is DAGVTQSPTHLIKTRGQQVTLRCSPKSGHDTVSWYQQALGQGPQFIFQYYEEEERQRGNFPDRFSGHQFPNYSSELNVNALLLGDSALYLCASSPAGTQSTDTQYFGPGTRLTVL.

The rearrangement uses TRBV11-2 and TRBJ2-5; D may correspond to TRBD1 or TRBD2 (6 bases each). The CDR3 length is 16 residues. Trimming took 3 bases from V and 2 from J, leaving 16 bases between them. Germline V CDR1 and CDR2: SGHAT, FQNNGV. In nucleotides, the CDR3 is TGTGCCAGCAGCTTGTGGCCGGGGGACAATCAAGAGACCCAGTACTTC. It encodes CASSLWPGDNQETQYF.

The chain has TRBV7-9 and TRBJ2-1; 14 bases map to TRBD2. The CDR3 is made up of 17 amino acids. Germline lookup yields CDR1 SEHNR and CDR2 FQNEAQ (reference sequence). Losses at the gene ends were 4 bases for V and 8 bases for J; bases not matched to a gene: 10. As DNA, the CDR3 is TGTGCCAGCAGCTCCTTCGGAAGACTAGCGGGAGGGTATGAGCAGTTCTTC. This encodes CASSSFGRLAGGYEQFF.

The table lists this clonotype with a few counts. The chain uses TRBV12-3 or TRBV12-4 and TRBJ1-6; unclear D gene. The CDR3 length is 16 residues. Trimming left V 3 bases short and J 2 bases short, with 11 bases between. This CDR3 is CASSFEGPAYNSPLHF. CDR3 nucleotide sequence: TGTGCCAGCAGTTTTGAAGGGCCCGCCTATAATTCACCCCTCCACTTT.